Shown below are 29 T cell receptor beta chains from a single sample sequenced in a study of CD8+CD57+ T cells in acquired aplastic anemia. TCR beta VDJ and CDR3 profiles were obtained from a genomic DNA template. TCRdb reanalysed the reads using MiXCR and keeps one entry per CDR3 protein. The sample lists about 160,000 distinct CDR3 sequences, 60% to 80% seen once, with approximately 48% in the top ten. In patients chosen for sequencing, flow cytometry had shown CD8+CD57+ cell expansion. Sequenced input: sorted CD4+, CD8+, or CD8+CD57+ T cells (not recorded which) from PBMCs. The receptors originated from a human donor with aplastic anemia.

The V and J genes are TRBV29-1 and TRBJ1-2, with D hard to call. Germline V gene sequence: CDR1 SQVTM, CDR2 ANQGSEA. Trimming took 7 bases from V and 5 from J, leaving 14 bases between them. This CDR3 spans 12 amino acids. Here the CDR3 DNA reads TGCAGCGCCCCGGTCCCCCCATATGGCTACACCTTC. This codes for CSAPVPPYGYTF.

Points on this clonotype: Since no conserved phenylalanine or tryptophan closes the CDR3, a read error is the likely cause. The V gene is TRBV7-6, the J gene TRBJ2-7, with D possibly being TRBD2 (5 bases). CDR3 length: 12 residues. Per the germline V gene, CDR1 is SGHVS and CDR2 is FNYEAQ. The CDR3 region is CASSPGVGEQYY. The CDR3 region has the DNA TGCGCCAGCAGCCCCGGGGTGGGAGAGCAGTACTAC.

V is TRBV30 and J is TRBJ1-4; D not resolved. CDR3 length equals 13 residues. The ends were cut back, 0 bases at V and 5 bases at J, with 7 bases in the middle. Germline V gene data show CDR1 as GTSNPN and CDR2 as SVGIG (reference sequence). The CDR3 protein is CAWSVQENEKLFF. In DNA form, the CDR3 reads TGTGCCTGGAGTGTTCAAGAAAATGAAAAACTGTTTTTT.

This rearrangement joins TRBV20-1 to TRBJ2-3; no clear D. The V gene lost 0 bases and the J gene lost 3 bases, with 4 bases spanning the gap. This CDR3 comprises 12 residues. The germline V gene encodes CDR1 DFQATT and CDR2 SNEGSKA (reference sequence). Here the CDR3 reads CSARDGTDTQYF. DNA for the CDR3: TGCAGTGCTAGAGATGGTACAGATACGCAGTATTTT.

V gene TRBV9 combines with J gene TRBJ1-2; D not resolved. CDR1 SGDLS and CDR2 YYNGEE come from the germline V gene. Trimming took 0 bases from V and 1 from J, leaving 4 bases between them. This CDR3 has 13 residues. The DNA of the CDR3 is TGTGCCAGCAGCGTAGGCAATAACTATGGCTACACCTTC. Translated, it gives CASSVGNNYGYTF.

The CDR3 DNA sequence: TGTGCCAGCAGCTTAGGTGACTATAGCGAGCAGTACTTC. Protein sequence: CASSLGDYSEQYF. The rearrangement links TRBV7-9 to TRBJ2-7, with D perhaps TRBD2 (5 bases). CDR3 size: 13 residues. Per germline, CDR1 SEHNR and CDR2 FQNEAQ (reference sequence). V was shortened by 1 base and J by 6 bases, with 10 bases between the two germline ends.

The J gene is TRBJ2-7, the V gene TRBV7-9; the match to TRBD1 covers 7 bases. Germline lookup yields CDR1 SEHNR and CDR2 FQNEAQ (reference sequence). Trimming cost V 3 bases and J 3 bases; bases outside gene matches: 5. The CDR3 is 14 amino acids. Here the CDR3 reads CASSFTGVDYEQYF. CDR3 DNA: TGTGCCAGCAGCTTCACAGGGGTTGACTACGAGCAGTACTTC.

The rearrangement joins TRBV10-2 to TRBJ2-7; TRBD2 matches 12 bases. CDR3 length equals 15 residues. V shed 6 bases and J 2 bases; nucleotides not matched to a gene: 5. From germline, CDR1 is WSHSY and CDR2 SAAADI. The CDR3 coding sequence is TGCGCCAGCAGCTCTCTAGCGGGGGGGACCTACGAGCAGTACTTC. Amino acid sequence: CASSSLAGGTYEQYF.

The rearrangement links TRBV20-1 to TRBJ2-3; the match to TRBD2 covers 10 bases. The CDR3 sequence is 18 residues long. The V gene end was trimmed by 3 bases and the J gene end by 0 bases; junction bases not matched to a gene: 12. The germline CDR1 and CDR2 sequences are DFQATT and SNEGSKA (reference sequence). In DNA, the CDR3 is TGCAGTGCTAGCGTAGCGGGGGGCGGGCGGGGGAGCACAGATACGCAGTATTTT. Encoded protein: CSASVAGGGRGSTDTQYF.

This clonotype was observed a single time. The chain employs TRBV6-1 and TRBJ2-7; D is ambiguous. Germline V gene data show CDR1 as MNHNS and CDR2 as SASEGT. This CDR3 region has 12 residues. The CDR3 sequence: CVSSDSHYEQYV. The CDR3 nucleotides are TGTGTCAGCAGTGACTCCCACTACGAGCAGTACGTC.

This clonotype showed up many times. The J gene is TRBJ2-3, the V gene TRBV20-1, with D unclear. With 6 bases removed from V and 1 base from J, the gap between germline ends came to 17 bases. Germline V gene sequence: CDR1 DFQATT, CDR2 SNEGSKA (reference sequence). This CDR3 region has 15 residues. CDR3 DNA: TGCAGTGCAACTCCTCTGGGCGGCCGCACAGATACGCAGTATTTT. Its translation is CSATPLGGRTDTQYF.

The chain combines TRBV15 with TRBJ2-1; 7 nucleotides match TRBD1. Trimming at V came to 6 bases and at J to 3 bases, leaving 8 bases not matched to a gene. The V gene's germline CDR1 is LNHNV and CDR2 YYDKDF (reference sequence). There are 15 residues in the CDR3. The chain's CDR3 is CATRPGTAIYNEQFF. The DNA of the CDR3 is TGTGCCACCAGACCGGGGACAGCTATCTACAATGAGCAGTTCTTC.

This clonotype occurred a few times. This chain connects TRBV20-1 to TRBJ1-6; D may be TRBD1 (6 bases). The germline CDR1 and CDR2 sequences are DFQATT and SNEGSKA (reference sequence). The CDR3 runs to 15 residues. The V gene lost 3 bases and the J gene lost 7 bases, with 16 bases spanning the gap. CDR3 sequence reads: CSARQTGYGNSPLHF. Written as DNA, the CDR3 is TGCAGTGCTAGGCAAACAGGGTACGGGAATTCACCCCTCCACTTT.

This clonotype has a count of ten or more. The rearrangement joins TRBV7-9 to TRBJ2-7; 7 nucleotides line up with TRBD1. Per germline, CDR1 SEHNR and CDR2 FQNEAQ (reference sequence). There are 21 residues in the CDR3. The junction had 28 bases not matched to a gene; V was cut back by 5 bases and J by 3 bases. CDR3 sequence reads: CASSPTHRGPGRGWMSYEQYF. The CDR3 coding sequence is TGTGCCAGCAGCCCAACCCACAGGGGTCCAGGGCGAGGTTGGATGAGCTACGAGCAGTACTTC.

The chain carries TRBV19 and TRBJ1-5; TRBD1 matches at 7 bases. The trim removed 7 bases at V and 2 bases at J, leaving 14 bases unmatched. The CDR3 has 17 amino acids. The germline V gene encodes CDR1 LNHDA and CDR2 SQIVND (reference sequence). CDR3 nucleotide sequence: TGTGCCAGTAAAGGTCGACAGGGAAGTATCGGCAATCAGCCCCAGCATTTT. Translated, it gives CASKGRQGSIGNQPQHF.

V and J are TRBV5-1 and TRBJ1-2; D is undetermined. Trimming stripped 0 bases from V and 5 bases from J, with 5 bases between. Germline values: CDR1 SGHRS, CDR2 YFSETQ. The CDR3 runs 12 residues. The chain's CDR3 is CASSLDMYGYTF. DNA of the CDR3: TGCGCCAGCAGCTTGGACATGTATGGCTACACCTTC.

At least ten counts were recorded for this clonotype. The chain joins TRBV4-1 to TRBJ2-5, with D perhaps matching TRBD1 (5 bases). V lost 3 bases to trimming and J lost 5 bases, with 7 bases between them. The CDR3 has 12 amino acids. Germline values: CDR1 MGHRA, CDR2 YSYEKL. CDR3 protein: CASSQHRETQYF. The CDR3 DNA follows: TGCGCCAGCAGCCAGCACAGGGAGACCCAGTACTTC.

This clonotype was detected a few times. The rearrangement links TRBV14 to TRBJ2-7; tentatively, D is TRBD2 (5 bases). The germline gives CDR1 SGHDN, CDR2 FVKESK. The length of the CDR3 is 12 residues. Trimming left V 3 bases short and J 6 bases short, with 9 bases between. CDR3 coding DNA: TGTGCCAGCAGCCAGAGGGCATTCGAGCAGTACTTC. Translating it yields CASSQRAFEQYF. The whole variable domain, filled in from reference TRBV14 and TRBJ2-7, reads EAGVTQFPSHSVIEKGQTVTLRCDPISGHDNLYWYRRVMGKEIKFLLHFVKESKQDESGMPNNRFLAERTGGTYSTLKVQPAELEDSGVYFCASSQRAFEQYFGPGTRLTVT.

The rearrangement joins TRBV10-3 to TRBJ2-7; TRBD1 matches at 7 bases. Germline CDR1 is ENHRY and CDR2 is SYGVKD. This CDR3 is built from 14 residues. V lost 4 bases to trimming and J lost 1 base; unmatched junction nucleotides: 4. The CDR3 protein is CAISGGQLSYEQYF. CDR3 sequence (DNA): TGTGCCATCAGTGGGGGACAGTTATCCTACGAGCAGTACTTC.

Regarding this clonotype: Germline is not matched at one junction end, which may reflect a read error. This CDR3 is CSARQGGDTYEQFF. CDR3 DNA sequence: TGCAGTGCTAGGCAGGGAGGTGACACCTACGAGCAGTTTTTC. The chain uses TRBV20-1 and TRBJ2-1; a possible D gene is TRBD2 (6 bases). This CDR3 has 14 amino acids. The germline V gene encodes CDR1 DFQATT and CDR2 SNEGSKA (reference sequence).

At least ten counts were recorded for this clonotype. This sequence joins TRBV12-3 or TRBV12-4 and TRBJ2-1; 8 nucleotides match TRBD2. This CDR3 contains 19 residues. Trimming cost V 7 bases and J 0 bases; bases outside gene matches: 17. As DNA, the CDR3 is TGTGCCAGCACCCCTCTACCCACGGGGGGGCCATACTCCTACAATGAGCAGTTCTTC. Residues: CASTPLPTGGPYSYNEQFF.

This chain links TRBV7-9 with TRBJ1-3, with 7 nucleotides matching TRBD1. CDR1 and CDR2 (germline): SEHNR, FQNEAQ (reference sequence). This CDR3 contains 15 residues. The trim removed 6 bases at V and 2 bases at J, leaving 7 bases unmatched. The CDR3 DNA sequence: TGTGCCAGCAGTCTCCCAACAGGGGCTGGAAACACCATATATTTT. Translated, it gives CASSLPTGAGNTIYF.

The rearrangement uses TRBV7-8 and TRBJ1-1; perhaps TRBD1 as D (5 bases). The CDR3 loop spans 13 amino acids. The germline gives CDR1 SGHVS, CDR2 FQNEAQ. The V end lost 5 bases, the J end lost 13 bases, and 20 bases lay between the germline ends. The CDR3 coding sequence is TGTGCCAGCAGCCCTCGGTCAGGGTGGATTGTTTTCTTT. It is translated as CASSPRSGWIVFF. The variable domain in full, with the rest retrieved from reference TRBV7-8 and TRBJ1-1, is GAGVSQSPRYKVAKRGQDVALRCDPISGHVSLFWYQQALGQGPEFLTYFQNEAQLDKSGLPSDRFFAERPEGSVSTLKIQRTQQEDSAVYLCASSPRSGWIVFFGQGTRLTVV.

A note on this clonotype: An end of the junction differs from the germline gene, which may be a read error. Written as DNA, the CDR3 is TGTGCTAGCAGCTCAGGGACTAGCGGCTACGAGCAGTACTTC. It yields the protein CASSSGTSGYEQYF. V and J are TRBV7-7 and TRBJ2-7, with 11 positions matching TRBD2. This CDR3 region has 14 residues. CDR1 and CDR2 from the germline V gene are SSHAT and FNYEAQ (reference sequence).

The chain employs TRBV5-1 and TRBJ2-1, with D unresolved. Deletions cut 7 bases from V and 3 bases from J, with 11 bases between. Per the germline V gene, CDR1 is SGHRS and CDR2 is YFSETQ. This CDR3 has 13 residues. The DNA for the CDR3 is TGCGCCAGCGGAGACGGAATCTACAATGAGCAGTTCTTC. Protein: CASGDGIYNEQFF. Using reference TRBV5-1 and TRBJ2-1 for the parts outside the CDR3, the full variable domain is KAGVTQTPRYLIKTRGQQVTLSCSPISGHRSVSWYQQTPGQGLQFLFEYFSETQRNKGNFPGRFSGRQFSNSRSEMNVSTLELGDSALYLCASGDGIYNEQFFGPGTRLTVL.

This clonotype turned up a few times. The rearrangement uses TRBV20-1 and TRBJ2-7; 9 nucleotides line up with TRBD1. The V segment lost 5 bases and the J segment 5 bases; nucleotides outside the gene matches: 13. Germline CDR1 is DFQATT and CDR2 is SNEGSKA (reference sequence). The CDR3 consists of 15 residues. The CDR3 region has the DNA TGCAGTGCTTCGTCAGACAGGGGGTCGGGCCACGAGCAGTACTTC. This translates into CSASSDRGSGHEQYF.

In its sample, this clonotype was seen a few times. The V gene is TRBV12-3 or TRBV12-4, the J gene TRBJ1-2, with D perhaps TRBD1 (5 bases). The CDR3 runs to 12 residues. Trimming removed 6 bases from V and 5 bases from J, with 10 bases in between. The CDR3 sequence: CASRGGEYGYTF. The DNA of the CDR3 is TGTGCCAGCAGGGGGGGGGAATATGGCTACACCTTC.

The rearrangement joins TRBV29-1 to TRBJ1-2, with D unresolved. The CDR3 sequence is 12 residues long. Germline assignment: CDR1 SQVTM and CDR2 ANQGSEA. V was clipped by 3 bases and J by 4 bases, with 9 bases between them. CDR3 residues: CSVDRQSYGYTF. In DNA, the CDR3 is TGCAGCGTTGACAGGCAGTCCTATGGCTACACCTTC.

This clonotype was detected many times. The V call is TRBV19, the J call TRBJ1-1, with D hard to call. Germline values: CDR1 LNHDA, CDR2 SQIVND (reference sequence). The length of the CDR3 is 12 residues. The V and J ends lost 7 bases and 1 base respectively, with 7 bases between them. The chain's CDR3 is CASKVGNTEAFF. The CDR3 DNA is TGTGCCAGTAAGGTTGGGAACACTGAAGCTTTCTTT. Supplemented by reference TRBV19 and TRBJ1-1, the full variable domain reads DGGITQSPKYLFRKEGQNVTLSCEQNLNHDAMYWYRQDPGQGLRLIYYSQIVNDFQKGDIAEGYSVSREKKESFPLTVTSAQKNPTAFYLCASKVGNTEAFFGQGTRLTVV.